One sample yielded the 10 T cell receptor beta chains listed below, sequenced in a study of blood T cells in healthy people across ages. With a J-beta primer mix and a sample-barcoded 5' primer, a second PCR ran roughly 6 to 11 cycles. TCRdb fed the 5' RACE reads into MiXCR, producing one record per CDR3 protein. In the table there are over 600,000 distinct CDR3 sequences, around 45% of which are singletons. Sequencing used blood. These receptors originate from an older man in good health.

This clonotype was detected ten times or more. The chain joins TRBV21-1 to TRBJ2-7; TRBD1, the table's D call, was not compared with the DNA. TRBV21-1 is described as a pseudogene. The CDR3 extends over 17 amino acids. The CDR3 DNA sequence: TGTGCCAGCAGCAAAATCCGTATGTTCCCCTGGTACTACGAGCAGTACTTC. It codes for CASSKIRMFPWYYEQYF.

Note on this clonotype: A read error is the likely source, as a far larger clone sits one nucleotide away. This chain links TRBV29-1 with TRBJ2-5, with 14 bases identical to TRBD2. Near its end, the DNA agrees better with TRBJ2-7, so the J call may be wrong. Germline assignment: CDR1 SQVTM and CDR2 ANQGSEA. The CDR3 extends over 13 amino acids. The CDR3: CCVGTSGSYEQYF. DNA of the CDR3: TGCTGCGTTGGGACTAGCGGGAGCTACGAGCAGTACTTC.

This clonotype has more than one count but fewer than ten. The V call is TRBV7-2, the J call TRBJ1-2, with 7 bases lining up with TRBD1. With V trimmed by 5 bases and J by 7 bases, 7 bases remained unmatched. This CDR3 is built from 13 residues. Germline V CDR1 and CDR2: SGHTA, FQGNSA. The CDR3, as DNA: TGTGCCAGCAGCCGAGACAGGGATCTTGGCTACACCTTC. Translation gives CASSRDRDLGYTF. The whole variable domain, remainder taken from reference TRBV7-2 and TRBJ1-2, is GAGVSQSPSNKVTEKGKDVELRCDPISGHTALYWYRQSLGQGLEFLIYFQGNSAPDKSGLPSDRFSAERTGGSVSTLTIQRTQQEDSAVYLCASSRDRDLGYTFGSGTRLTVV.

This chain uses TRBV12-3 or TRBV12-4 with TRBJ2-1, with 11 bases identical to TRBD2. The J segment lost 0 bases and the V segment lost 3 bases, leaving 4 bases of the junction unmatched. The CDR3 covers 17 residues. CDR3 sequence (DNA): TGTGCCAGCAGTTTGCTCCTAGCGGGGGGCTCCTACAATGAGCAGTTCTTC. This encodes CASSLLLAGGSYNEQFF.

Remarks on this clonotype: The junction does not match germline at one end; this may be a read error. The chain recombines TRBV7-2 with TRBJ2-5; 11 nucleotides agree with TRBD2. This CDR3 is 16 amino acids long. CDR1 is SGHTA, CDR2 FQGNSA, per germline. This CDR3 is CVSSSPGLAVQETQYF. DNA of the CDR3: TGTGTCAGCAGCTCGCCGGGACTAGCGGTTCAAGAGACCCAGTACTTC.

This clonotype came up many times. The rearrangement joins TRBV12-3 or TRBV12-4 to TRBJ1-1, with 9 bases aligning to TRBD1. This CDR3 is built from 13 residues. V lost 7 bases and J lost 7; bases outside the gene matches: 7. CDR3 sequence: CASTPDRGGEAFF. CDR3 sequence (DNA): TGTGCCAGCACCCCGGACAGGGGAGGTGAAGCTTTCTTT.

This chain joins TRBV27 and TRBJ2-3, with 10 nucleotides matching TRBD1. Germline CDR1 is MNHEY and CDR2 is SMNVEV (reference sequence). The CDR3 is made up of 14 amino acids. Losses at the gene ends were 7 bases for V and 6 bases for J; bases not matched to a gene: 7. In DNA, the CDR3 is TGTGCCAGCACCCGGGACAGGGGATCGGATACGCAGTATTTT. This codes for CASTRDRGSDTQYF.

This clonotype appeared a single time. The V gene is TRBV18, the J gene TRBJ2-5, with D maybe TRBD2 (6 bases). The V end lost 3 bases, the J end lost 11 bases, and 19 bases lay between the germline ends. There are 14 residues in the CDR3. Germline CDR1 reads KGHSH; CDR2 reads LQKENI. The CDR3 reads CASSPSTGSNEQYF. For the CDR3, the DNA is TGTGCCAGCTCACCCTCAACCGGGAGCAATGAGCAGTACTTC.

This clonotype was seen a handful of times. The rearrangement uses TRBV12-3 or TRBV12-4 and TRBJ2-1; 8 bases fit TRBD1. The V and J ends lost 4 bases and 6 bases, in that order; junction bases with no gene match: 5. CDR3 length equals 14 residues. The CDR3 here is CASSWGQDGNEQFF. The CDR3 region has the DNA TGTGCCAGCAGTTGGGGACAGGATGGCAATGAGCAGTTCTTC.

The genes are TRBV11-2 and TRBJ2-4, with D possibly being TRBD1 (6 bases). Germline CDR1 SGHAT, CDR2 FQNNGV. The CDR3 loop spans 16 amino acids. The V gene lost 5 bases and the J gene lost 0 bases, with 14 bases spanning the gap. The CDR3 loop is CASSLGQGTAKNIQYF. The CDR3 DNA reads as TGTGCCAGCAGCCTCGGGCAGGGGACAGCCAAAAACATTCAGTACTTC.